This T cell receptor (beta chain) appears in the sequencing data of a study of blood T cell repertoires in COVID-19. As for the study in general: Researchers got acute and convalescent COVID-19 samples from the United States, Italy and Spain. From T cells, B-cell-depleted T cells, or PBMCs came the material, which was cDNA or gDNA.

This table comes from immunoSEQ multiplex PCR, and its TCRdb copy is limited to in-frame clones, with some not included. This sample has 150,000 to 200,000 clones, with more than 85% found just once. Germline CDR1 LNHDA, CDR2 SQIVND (reference sequence). Trimming took off 5 bases at V and 2 bases at J, with 13 bases between the two ends. The CDR3 runs 14 residues. Clinical history as reported by participants underpinned cohort assignment. The specimen sequenced was PBMCs or T cells enriched from blood (not recorded which). This sequence was found in a human donor with acute COVID-19. The donor label of this sample is uncertain. The gene calls are TRBV19 and TRBJ2-7; weak D call: TRBD2 (5 bases). The CDR3 sequence: CASSPRGFAYEQYF. The CDR3, as DNA: TGTGCCAGTAGTCCCCGGGGATTCGCCTACGAGCAGTACTTC.